This T cell receptor beta chain was identified in a study of CD8 T cells in Susac syndrome. Germline V gene data show CDR1 as SGHNT and CDR2 as YYREEE (reference sequence). The CDR3 runs 18 residues. Unmatched junction bases numbered 15, after V lost 4 bases and J lost 4 bases. RNA in amounts of about 0.5 to 1 ug was reverse transcribed with random hexamers. One entry per CDR3 protein, called by TCRdb with MiXCR from the immunoSEQ multiplex PCR reads. Found here are around 50,000 distinct CDR3 sequences, approximately 92% of them singletons; the top ten hold roughly 0.45%. The sample taken for sequencing was CD8+ T cells from PBMCs. This sequence was found in a human donor in good health. The chain combines TRBV5-4 with TRBJ2-4, with 9 bases identical to TRBD1. CDR3 nucleotide sequence: TGTGCCAGCAGCATCCGGGACAGGGAAGGTTGGAGAAAAAACATTCAGTACTTC. Translated, it gives CASSIRDREGWRKNIQYF.